This T cell receptor beta chain was documented in a study of cytomegalovirus exposure and HLA in healthy donors. At the level of the study: The same platform used for the 500 to 850 first-cohort repertoires was also used for the 100 to 150 validation repertoires, as a later analysis reported.

Regarding this clone: What it recognizes is unknown.

The donors were members of the roughly 120-subject validation cohort (separate from the approximately 670-subject first cohort). General study results and limits: The classifier reportedly diagnosed cytomegalovirus status with high specificity and sensitivity. Clusters of TCRs from the first cohort tended to co-occur in the 120 or so validation repertoires (as a later analysis found).

Generated by immunoSEQ multiplex PCR, the TCRdb table keeps only in-frame clones and is missing some. Of fewer than 120,000 clones in the sample, around nine tenths were seen once. Trimming took 0 bases from V and 0 from J, leaving 12 bases between them. Germline V gene sequence: CDR1 LGHNA, CDR2 YSLEER. This CDR3 comprises 17 residues. Material for sequencing was PBMCs. This chain links TRBV4-3 with TRBJ1-3; D not resolved. The sequence came from a woman aged 18-30 years in good health and CMV-seronegative. The CDR3, as DNA: TGCGCCAGCAGCCAAGATCCGATGCGTGGCTCTGGAAACACCATATATTTT. It encodes CASSQDPMRGSGNTIYF.